The text below deals with one T cell receptor beta chain. What it binds is not known. These data come from a study of vaccination and CD4 T cells after COVID-19. Study background: There were two doses of either BNT162b2 or mRNA-1273 vaccine given to participants. As a positive control, some control cultures were given a CEFX pool, while others were given an HIV-1 Nef pool or no peptide.

The study sequenced cultured CD4+ T cell DNA using the Oncomine TCR Beta short-read assay. TCRdb fed the PCR reads into MiXCR, producing one record per CDR3 protein. The data show 11,000 to 15,000 distinct CDR3 sequences, about 51% seen once. The CDR3 loop spans 14 amino acids. Trimming left V 3 bases short and J 1 base short, with 9 bases between. Treatment here: approximately nine-day PBMC culture with coronavirus spike peptide pools or control peptides (ViraFEST assay). The specimen sequenced was CD4+ T cells from blood, cultured in vitro. The sequence came from a human donor who had recovered from COVID-19. The gene calls are TRBV12-3 or TRBV12-4 and TRBJ2-5; perhaps TRBD2 as D (6 bases). CDR3 region: CASSFRGIQETQYF. The CDR3 bases are TGTGCCAGCAGTTTCCGCGGGATCCAAGAGACCCAGTACTTC.